This entry features one T cell receptor beta chain sequence. This entry comes from a study of control samples from healthy donors and cancer patients. The CDR3 extends over 17 amino acids. Germline loops: CDR1 SGHNT, CDR2 YENEEA. Trimming at V came to 1 base and at J to 5 bases, leaving 9 bases not matched to a gene. The repertoire was sequenced with immunoSEQ multiplex PCR; TCRdb's copy has only in-frame clones and lacks some. The repertoire holds tens of thousands of clones, 75% to 85% seen once, with over 4.5% in the top ten. The gene calls are TRBV11-3 and TRBJ2-3; 10 bases are shared with TRBD2. The sequence came from a man aged 40-55 years in good health. Material: blood. The CDR3 bases are TGTGCCAGCAGCTTAGGGGGTCTAGCGGGAGCTGGAGATACGCAGTATTTT. This gives the protein CASSLGGLAGAGDTQYF.